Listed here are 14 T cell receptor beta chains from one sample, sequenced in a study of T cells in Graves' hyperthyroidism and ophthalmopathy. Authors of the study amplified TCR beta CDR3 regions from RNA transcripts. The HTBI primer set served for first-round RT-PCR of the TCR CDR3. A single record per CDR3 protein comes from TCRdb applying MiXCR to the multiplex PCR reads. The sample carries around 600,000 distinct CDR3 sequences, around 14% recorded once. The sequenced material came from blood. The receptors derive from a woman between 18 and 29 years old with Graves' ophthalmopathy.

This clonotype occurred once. Here the CDR3 reads CASSFMRDTDTQYF. The CDR3 DNA reads as TGTGCCAGCAGTTTTATGCGGGACACAGATACGCAGTATTTT. The chain uses TRBV27 and TRBJ2-3; a weak D match, TRBD2 (6 bases). CDR1 and CDR2 (germline): MNHEY, SMNVEV (reference sequence). V was shortened by 3 bases and J by 2 bases, with 9 bases between the two germline ends. The CDR3 covers 14 residues.

The CDR3 is CASSLWSSGRAWFF. CDR3 coding DNA: TGTGCCAGCAGTTTATGGTCTAGCGGGAGGGCCTGGTTCTTC. The chain combines TRBV28 with TRBJ2-1, with TRBD2 matching over 12 bases. Germline loops: CDR1 MDHEN, CDR2 SYDVKM. The V gene end was trimmed by 0 bases and the J gene end by 15 bases; junction bases not matched to a gene: 6. This CDR3 has 14 residues.

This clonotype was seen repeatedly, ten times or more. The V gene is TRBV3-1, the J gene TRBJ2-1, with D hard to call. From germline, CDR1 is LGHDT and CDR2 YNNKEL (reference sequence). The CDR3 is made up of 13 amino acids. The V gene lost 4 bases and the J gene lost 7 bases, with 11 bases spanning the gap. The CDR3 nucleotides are TGTGCCAGCAGCCTAGGTAGTGAAAATGAGCAGTTCTTC. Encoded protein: CASSLGSENEQFF.

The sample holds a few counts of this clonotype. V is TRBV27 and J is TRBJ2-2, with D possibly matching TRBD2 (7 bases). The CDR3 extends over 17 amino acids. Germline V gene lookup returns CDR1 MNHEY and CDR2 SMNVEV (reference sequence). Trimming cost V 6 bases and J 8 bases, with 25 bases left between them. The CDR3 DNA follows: TGTGCCAGCAGCCGCTCTCCTGGGGGGGGCGCGGAGGGGGAGCTGTTTTTT. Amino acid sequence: CASSRSPGGGAEGELFF.

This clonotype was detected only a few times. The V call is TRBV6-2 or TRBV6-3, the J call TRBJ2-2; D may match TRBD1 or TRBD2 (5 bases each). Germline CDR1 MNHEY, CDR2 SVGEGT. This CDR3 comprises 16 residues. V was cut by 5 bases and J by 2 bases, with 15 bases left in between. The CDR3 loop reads CASSTGAVKNTGELFF. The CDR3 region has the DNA TGTGCCAGCAGTACCGGGGCCGTAAAAAACACCGGGGAGCTGTTTTTT.

CDR3 protein: CASSDPQELHSPLHF. For the CDR3, the DNA is TGTGCCAGCAGTGACCCACAGGAGCTGCATTCACCCCTCCACTTT. The V gene is TRBV6-1, the J gene TRBJ1-6; D is perhaps TRBD1 (5 bases). Germline assignment: CDR1 MNHNS and CDR2 SASEGT. Trimming stripped 3 bases from V and 8 bases from J, with 14 bases between. The CDR3 extends over 15 amino acids.

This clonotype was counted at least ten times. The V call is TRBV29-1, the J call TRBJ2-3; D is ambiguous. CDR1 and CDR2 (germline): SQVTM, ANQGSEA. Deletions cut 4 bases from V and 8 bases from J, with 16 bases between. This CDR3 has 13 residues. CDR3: CSVVAHSYATQYF. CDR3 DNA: TGCAGCGTTGTAGCCCACTCGTATGCTACGCAGTATTTT.

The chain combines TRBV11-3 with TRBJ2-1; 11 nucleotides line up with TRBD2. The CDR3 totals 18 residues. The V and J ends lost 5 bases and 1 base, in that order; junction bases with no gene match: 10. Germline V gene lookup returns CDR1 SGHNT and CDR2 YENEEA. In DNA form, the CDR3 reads TGTGCCAGCAGCACTGGGACTAGCGGACGGTTTTCCTACAATGAGCAGTTCTTC. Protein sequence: CASSTGTSGRFSYNEQFF.

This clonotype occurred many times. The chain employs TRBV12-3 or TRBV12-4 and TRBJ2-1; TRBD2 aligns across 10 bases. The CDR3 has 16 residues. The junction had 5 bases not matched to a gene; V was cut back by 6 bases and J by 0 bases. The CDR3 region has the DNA TGTGCCAGCAGGGATTCTAGCGGGGGCTCCTACAATGAGCAGTTCTTC. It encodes CASRDSSGGSYNEQFF.

The CDR3 sequence is CASSQNFGPYEQYF. DNA of the CDR3: TGCGCCAGCAGCCAGAACTTTGGGCCCTACGAGCAGTACTTC. The chain combines TRBV4-1 with TRBJ2-7; D is unclear. Trimming took 3 bases from V and 2 from J, leaving 11 bases between them. Germline values: CDR1 MGHRA, CDR2 YSYEKL. This CDR3 is 14 amino acids long.

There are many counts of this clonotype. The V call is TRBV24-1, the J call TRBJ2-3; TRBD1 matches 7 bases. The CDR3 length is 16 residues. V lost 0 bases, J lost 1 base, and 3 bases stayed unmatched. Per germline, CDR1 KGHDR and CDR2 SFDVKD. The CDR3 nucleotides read TGTGCCACCAGTGATTTGCAGGGGGTCGGCACAGATACGCAGTATTTT. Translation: CATSDLQGVGTDTQYF.

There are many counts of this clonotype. The CDR3 DNA reads TGTGCCAGCAGCTCACCCGGCCTCCGGGACGGGCGCAATGAGCAGTTCTTC. This encodes CASSSPGLRDGRNEQFF. This chain uses TRBV7-3 with TRBJ2-1, with D possibly called TRBD1 or TRBD2 (5 bases each). The germline V gene encodes CDR1 SGHTA and CDR2 FQGTGA. V was cut by 4 bases and J by 6 bases, with 22 bases left in between. CDR3 length: 17 amino acids.

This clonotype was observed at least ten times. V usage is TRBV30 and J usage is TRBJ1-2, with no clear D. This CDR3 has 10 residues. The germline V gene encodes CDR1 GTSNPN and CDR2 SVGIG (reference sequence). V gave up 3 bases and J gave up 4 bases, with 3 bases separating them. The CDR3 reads CAWRSYGYTF. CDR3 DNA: TGTGCCTGGAGAAGCTATGGCTACACCTTC.

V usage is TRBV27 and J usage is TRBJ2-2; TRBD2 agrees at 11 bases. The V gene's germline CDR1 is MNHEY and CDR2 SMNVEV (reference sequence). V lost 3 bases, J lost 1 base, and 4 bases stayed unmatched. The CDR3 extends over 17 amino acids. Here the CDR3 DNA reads TGTGCCAGCAGTTTCCGACTAGCGGGACAGAACACCGGGGAGCTGTTTTTT. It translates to CASSFRLAGQNTGELFF.